This entry describes one TCR beta chain. Its cognate antigen has yet to be identified. No base-level quality is on record; no much larger clone is a single base apart. Each collaborating institution followed its own protocols to collect whole blood in K2EDTA tubes. For TCRbeta analysis, collaborators shipped samples in one of three forms: frozen whole blood, isolated PBMCs, or DNA extracted from either of those sample types. The immunoSEQ Assay, a bias-controlled multiplex PCR, was used to amplify TCRbeta CDR3 regions from genomic DNA. On the study's bioinformatics: The number of nucleated cells in each sample was estimated from the amplification of reference gene primers within the assay. To quantify the absolute abundance of each unique TCRbeta CDR3 rearrangement, sequence reads were collapsed and filtered. For each sample, productive Simpson clonality was calculated as the square root of Simpson's diversity index across productive rearrangements. TCRdb stores this immuneACCESS table with in-frame sequences only. Part of the clones is absent; in the studies checked, under half of the shortfall reflects unresolved V genes, and no reason is known for the rest. V and J calls and clone size follow that table, whereas D and trimming were derived from the DNA. This sample lists about 670,000 clones; around 90% were detected once. The ten most abundant clones make up under 0.3% of the sample.

From its cysteine to its phenylalanine, the CDR3 spans 13 amino acids. Here the CDR3 DNA is all that survives: 39 bases in frame from base 1. CDR1 MNHEY and CDR2 SVGAGI are derived from the germline V gene. V is shortened by 5 bases, J by 4 bases, and the region joining them spans 12 bases. The data stem from a study of blood T cell repertoires in COVID-19 (dated by TCRdb to the early 2020s). For the study in its entirety: Collaborator samples came from the United States, Italy and Spain and covered acute and convalescent phases of COVID-19. Where available, HLA class I and class II types were obtained from metadata supplied by the sample provider rather than from assay-based typing. Nearly every sample came with metadata listing a de-identified subject ID, COVID-19 status, age in years and sex. The repertoires were released in a freely available public database meant as a resource for research on the immune response to SARS-CoV-2. The material from the prospective study consisted of cDNA or gDNA derived from T cells, B-cell-depleted T cells, or PBMCs. The dataset comprised deeply sampled blood TCRbeta repertoires from subjects exposed to, actively infected with, or recovered from COVID-19. Samples came from the ongoing ImmuneRACE study (first 160 participants) plus 1,254 subjects from 6 global collaborators.

Findings and caveats that apply to the study as a whole: Clinical and demographic metadata were provided uncurated, with the amount varying by source and participant.

This clonotype was sampled from a woman between 18 and 29 years old with acute or convalescent COVID-19. The chain was built from TRBV6-5 and TRBJ2-7, and the D gene may be TRBD1, 5 bases matching. The source material was peripheral blood. The nucleotides read TGTGCCAGCAGTAGGGGATCAACTTACGAGCAGTACTTC. Its protein reads: CASSRGSTYEQYF.